Below, 24 T cell receptor beta chains from the same sample are listed, as sequenced in a study of CD8 T cells in ankylosing spondylitis (dated by TCRdb to the late 2010s). Library preparation employed 5' RACE. The sequencer was an Illumina HiSeq 2500. TCRdb reworked the public reads: Q25 trimming with fastp, MiXCR clone assembly, productive beta chains retained. All rows with the same CDR3 protein become a single entry with the most common DNA and genes. Present in this sample are approximately 150,000 distinct CDR3 sequences, 17% of which were seen just once. Approximately 30% of the sample goes to the ten largest clones. The research as a whole found: Blood from ankylosing spondylitis patients appeared to be characterized by a TCR beta motif composed of 7 to 9 highly homologous amino acid variants.

Which antigens these TCRs recognize remains unknown. Source material: blood, either unsorted or a sorted T cell fraction (not recorded which). The receptors derive from a male donor with ankylosing spondylitis.

This clonotype was observed a handful of times. The rearrangement links TRBV5-1 to TRBJ1-2, with 7 bases matching TRBD1. The V and J ends lost 5 bases and 10 bases, in that order; junction bases with no gene match: 5. In germline, CDR1 is SGHRS, CDR2 YFSETQ. The CDR3 consists of 11 residues. Here the CDR3 reads CASSSQGIYTF. In DNA, the CDR3 is TGCGCCAGCAGTTCACAGGGGATCTACACCTTC.

This clonotype came up many times. The gene calls are TRBV5-1 and TRBJ2-7; possible D gene TRBD2, 5 bases. The ends were cut back, 1 base at V and 1 base at J, with 9 bases in the middle. CDR1 is SGHRS and CDR2 is YFSETQ in the germline V gene. This CDR3 comprises 14 residues. The CDR3 sequence is CASSLSRESYEQYF. CDR3 nucleotide sequence: TGCGCCAGCAGCTTGTCCCGGGAATCCTACGAGCAGTACTTC.

This clonotype has ten or more counts. Mismatch with germline at one junction end may stem from a read error. J is TRBJ1-1 and V is TRBV5-1; no reliable D call. The CDR3 consists of 13 residues. The germline gives CDR1 SGHRS, CDR2 YFSETQ. The CDR3 region is CASSLVGVTEAFF. CDR3 DNA: TGTGCCAGCAGCTTAGTCGGGGTTACTGAAGCTTTCTTT.

This clonotype was seen just once. The rearrangement joins TRBV28 to TRBJ2-7, with D maybe TRBD1 (5 bases). The CDR3 spans 14 residues. Germline V CDR1 and CDR2: MDHEN, SYDVKM. The V end lost 3 bases, the J end lost 2 bases, and 11 bases lay between the germline ends. In nucleotides, the CDR3 is TGTGCCAGCAGTTTGGCCGACAGTCCCTACGAGCAGTACTTC. Translated, it gives CASSLADSPYEQYF. The full variable domain, in which reference TRBV28 and TRBJ2-7 provide the parts outside the CDR3, is DVKVTQSSRYLVKRTGEKVFLECVQDMDHENMFWYRQDPGLGLRLIYFSYDVKMKEKGDIPEGYSVSREKKERFSLILESASTNQTSMYLCASSLADSPYEQYFGPGTRLTVT.

The J gene is TRBJ2-1, the V gene TRBV7-8; TRBD1 or TRBD2 may be the D gene (5 bases each). Trimming left V 1 base short and J 4 bases short, with 8 bases between. CDR3 length equals 14 residues. The germline V gene encodes CDR1 SGHVS and CDR2 FQNEAQ. The CDR3 reads CASSLGGRYNEQFF. The CDR3 bases are TGTGCCAGCAGCTTAGGGGGACGTTACAATGAGCAGTTCTTC.

This clonotype was picked up many times. Its ends do not fully match the called genes, so a read error is possible. The J gene is TRBJ2-7, the V gene TRBV15, with D unresolved. This CDR3 is built from 13 residues. In germline, CDR1 is LNHNV, CDR2 YYDKDF (reference sequence). DNA for the CDR3: TGTGCCACCAGCAGAGATCAAGTGTACGCGCAGTACTTC. This gives the protein CATSRDQVYAQYF.

This clonotype was recorded many times. J is TRBJ1-2 and V is TRBV7-9; no definite D call. V was clipped by 5 bases and J by 4 bases, with 8 bases between them. The germline V gene encodes CDR1 SEHNR and CDR2 FQNEAQ (reference sequence). This CDR3 comprises 12 residues. In DNA form, the CDR3 reads TGTGCCAGCAGCCCAGGAGGCTATGGCTACACCTTC. Its protein product is CASSPGGYGYTF.

V usage is TRBV19 and J usage is TRBJ2-7; the D gene is possibly TRBD2 (6 bases). The V and J ends lost 6 bases and 4 bases respectively, with 16 bases between them. Germline CDR1 and CDR2: LNHDA and SQIVND (reference sequence). CDR3 length: 14 residues. The CDR3 sequence: CASRVGTGVYEQYF. In DNA form, the CDR3 reads TGTGCCAGTAGAGTGGGGACTGGTGTTTACGAGCAGTACTTC. Full variable domain (remainder filled in from reference TRBV19 and TRBJ2-7): DGGITQSPKYLFRKEGQNVTLSCEQNLNHDAMYWYRQDPGQGLRLIYYSQIVNDFQKGDIAEGYSVSREKKESFPLTVTSAQKNPTAFYLCASRVGTGVYEQYFGPGTRLTVT.

This clonotype was picked up a small number of times. This chain uses TRBV6-2 or TRBV6-3 with TRBJ2-1, with TRBD2 matching over 11 bases. After removal of 6 bases from V and 2 bases from J, the junction contained 6 bases not matched to a gene. There are 16 residues in the CDR3. Per the germline V gene, CDR1 is MNHEY and CDR2 is SVGEGT. For the CDR3, the DNA is TGTGCCAGCAGCCTGGGACTAGCGGATCCCTACAATGAGCAGTTCTTC. It is translated as CASSLGLADPYNEQFF.

This clonotype has more than one count but fewer than ten. The rearrangement joins TRBV29-1 to TRBJ2-2; D is uncertain. Germline lookup yields CDR1 SQVTM and CDR2 ANQGSEA. The germline V and J ends were trimmed by 5 bases and 1 base, with 8 bases remaining between them. This CDR3 is built from 13 residues. In DNA, the CDR3 is TGCAGCGTTAGAGGATTGAACACCGGGGAGCTGTTTTTT. It is translated as CSVRGLNTGELFF.

With regard to this clonotype: This sequence may be a read error, since a much larger clone differs from it by one base. Here the CDR3 DNA reads TGTGCCAGCAGCTTAGGAAAGCTTTCCTTCAATGAGCAGTTCTTC. Its translation is CASSLGKLSFNEQFF. J is TRBJ2-1 and V is TRBV7-9, with D unresolved. This CDR3 contains 15 residues. Germline V lookup: CDR1 SEHNR, CDR2 FQNEAQ (reference sequence). The entire variable domain, with the rest obtained from reference TRBV7-9 and TRBJ2-1, is as follows: DTGVSQNPRHKITKRGQNVTFRCDPISEHNRLYWYRQTLGQGPEFLTYFQNEAQLEKSRLLSDRFSAERPKGSFSTLEIQRTEQGDSAMYLCASSLGKLSFNEQFFGPGTRLTVL.

This rearrangement joins TRBV25-1 to TRBJ2-7; D is ambiguous. The V end lost 11 bases, the J end lost 3 bases, and 11 bases lay between the germline ends. This CDR3 contains 11 residues. Germline V gene data show CDR1 as MGHDK and CDR2 as SYGVNS. For the CDR3, the DNA is TGTGCCTCCGAGGTAGGCTACGAGCAGTACTTC. Encoded protein: CASEVGYEQYF.

The CDR3 loop is CSVLGASNQPQHF. The CDR3 DNA follows: TGCAGTGTCCTAGGGGCGAGCAATCAGCCCCAGCATTTT. The chain recombines TRBV20-1 with TRBJ1-5; the D gene is possibly TRBD1 (5 bases). The V end lost 7 bases, the J end lost 1 base, and 11 bases lay between the germline ends. The CDR3 consists of 13 residues. In germline, CDR1 is DFQATT, CDR2 SNEGSKA (reference sequence).

The CDR3 coding sequence is TGTGCCAGCAGCTCGACCGGTCGTGCCTTCTACGAGCAGTACTTC. Its translation: CASSSTGRAFYEQYF. The chain employs TRBV7-6 and TRBJ2-7; no reliable D call. The CDR3 spans 15 residues. Germline V gives CDR1 SGHVS, CDR2 FNYEAQ. Deletions cut 4 bases from V and 3 bases from J, with 16 bases between. The variable domain in full, completed from reference TRBV7-6 and TRBJ2-7, reads GAGVSQSPRYKVTKRGQDVALRCDPISGHVSLYWYRQALGQGPEFLTYFNYEAQQDKSGLPNDRFSAERPEGSISTLTIQRTEQRDSAMYRCASSSTGRAFYEQYFGPGTRLTVT.

The chain is built from TRBV27 and TRBJ1-2; D is unresolved. The ends were cut back, 6 bases at V and 2 bases at J, with 7 bases in the middle. CDR3 length: 12 amino acids. CDR1 and CDR2 (germline): MNHEY, SMNVEV (reference sequence). CDR3 sequence (DNA): TGTGCCAGCAGGAGAGGGAACTATGGCTACACCTTC. This encodes CASRRGNYGYTF.

This clonotype occurred many times. The CDR3 nucleotides read TGTGCCAGCAGCCAAAGATGGGGCCAAACCTCATCCCAAGAGACCCAGTACTTC. Translating it yields CASSQRWGQTSSQETQYF. This chain uses TRBV4-2 with TRBJ2-5, with a weak D call TRBD1 (5 bases). The CDR3 contains 18 residues. V gave up 2 bases and J gave up 1 base, with 20 bases separating them. Germline loops: CDR1 LGHNA, CDR2 YNFKEQ.

The chain joins TRBV9 to TRBJ2-7, with D perhaps matching TRBD2 (5 bases). Germline V lookup: CDR1 SGDLS, CDR2 YYNGEE. V was trimmed by 0 bases and J by 2 bases, leaving 6 bases between them. The length of the CDR3 is 13 residues. This chain's CDR3 is CASSVGGTYEQYF. The CDR3 DNA is TGTGCCAGCAGCGTAGGAGGGACCTACGAGCAGTACTTC.

This clonotype has just a few counts. The chain has TRBV15 and TRBJ2-7, with D perhaps TRBD1 (5 bases). The CDR3 runs to 14 residues. V was trimmed by 3 bases and J by 2 bases, leaving 11 bases between them. Germline V lookup: CDR1 LNHNV, CDR2 YYDKDF (reference sequence). CDR3 residues: CATSSRDRTYEQYF. The CDR3 DNA follows: TGTGCCACCAGCAGTCGCGACAGAACCTACGAGCAGTACTTC. Filled out from reference TRBV15 and TRBJ2-7, the complete variable domain reads DAMVIQNPRYQVTQFGKPVTLSCSQTLNHNVMYWYQQKSSQAPKLLFHYYDKDFNNEADTPDNFQSRRPNTSFCFLDIRSPGLGDTAMYLCATSSRDRTYEQYFGPGTRLTVT.

The chain recombines TRBV14 with TRBJ1-2, with 8 bases that match TRBD1. The V gene end was trimmed by 3 bases and the J gene end by 0 bases; junction bases not matched to a gene: 3. The CDR3 runs 15 residues. From germline, CDR1 is SGHDN and CDR2 FVKESK. Here the CDR3 DNA reads TGTGCCAGCAGCCACCACAGGGGGTCTAACTATGGCTACACCTTC. Translation gives CASSHHRGSNYGYTF.

This clonotype was detected only a few times. The chain is built from TRBV6-6 and TRBJ2-1, with D possibly matching TRBD2 (6 bases). The CDR3 covers 13 residues. The ends were cut back, 4 bases at V and 6 bases at J, with 10 bases in the middle. Germline-derived CDR1 and CDR2 are MNHNY and SVGAGI (reference sequence). CDR3 sequence (DNA): TGTGCCAGCAGTTGGGACTTCGTCAATGAGCAGTTCTTC. This codes for CASSWDFVNEQFF.

The chain recombines TRBV29-1 with TRBJ1-2; TRBD1 matches at 8 bases. From germline, CDR1 is SQVTM and CDR2 ANQGSEA. The trim removed 4 bases at V and 6 bases at J, leaving 7 bases unmatched. This CDR3 contains 13 residues. In DNA, the CDR3 is TGCAGCGTTGCCTGGACAGGGAGGAATGGCTACACCTTC. Translation gives CSVAWTGRNGYTF.

V usage is TRBV7-3 and J usage is TRBJ2-1; a weak D match, TRBD2 (6 bases). Trimming cost V 5 bases and J 0 bases, with 14 bases left between them. The CDR3 covers 16 residues. CDR1 is SGHTA and CDR2 is FQGTGA in the germline V gene. The CDR3 DNA follows: TGTGCCAGCAGCCCACTCGGAGGGAGCTCCTACAATGAGCAGTTCTTC. This codes for CASSPLGGSSYNEQFF.

This clonotype turned up a few times. The DNA of the CDR3 is TGTGCCAGCACCGTCCAGCTCTCCTACGAGCAGTACTTC. It specifies CASTVQLSYEQYF. The chain combines TRBV2 with TRBJ2-7; D is ambiguous. V lost 7 bases and J 0 bases, leaving 10 bases between the germline ends. CDR1 is SNHLY, CDR2 FYNNEI, per germline. This CDR3 comprises 13 residues.

This clonotype was seen more than once but under ten times. V and J are TRBV2 and TRBJ2-1; D possibly corresponds to TRBD2 (5 bases). Germline values: CDR1 SNHLY, CDR2 FYNNEI. Trimming removed 7 bases from V and 0 bases from J, with 10 bases in between. The CDR3 spans 14 residues. Written as DNA, the CDR3 is TGTGCCAGCACTGACTACAGCTCCTACAATGAGCAGTTCTTC. This encodes CASTDYSSYNEQFF.